This T cell receptor (beta chain) appears in the sequencing data of a study of blood T cell repertoires in COVID-19. Study-wide context: The United States, Italy and Spain supplied acute and convalescent COVID-19 samples.

Assay used: immunoSEQ multiplex PCR; TCRdb lists only in-frame clones, some missing. Of roughly 240,000 clones listed, roughly 89% were seen once; the top ten hold 2.6%. Cohorts were based on clinical histories the participants reported. Germline-derived CDR1 and CDR2 are LGHDT and YNNKEL (reference sequence). The CDR3 totals 17 residues. Trimming pared 1 base from V and 3 bases from J, leaving 18 bases between. Sequencing was done on a sample of PBMCs or T cells enriched from blood (not recorded which). The genes are TRBV3-1 (or the pseudogene TRBV3-2) and TRBJ1-2, with D possibly TRBD1 on 5 matching bases. This receptor was taken from a woman aged 30 to 39 with acute COVID-19. The CDR3 nucleotides are TGTGCCAGCAGCCAAGGTCTGCAGGGTGGGATAGACTATGGCTACACCTTC. It is translated as CASSQGLQGGIDYGYTF.